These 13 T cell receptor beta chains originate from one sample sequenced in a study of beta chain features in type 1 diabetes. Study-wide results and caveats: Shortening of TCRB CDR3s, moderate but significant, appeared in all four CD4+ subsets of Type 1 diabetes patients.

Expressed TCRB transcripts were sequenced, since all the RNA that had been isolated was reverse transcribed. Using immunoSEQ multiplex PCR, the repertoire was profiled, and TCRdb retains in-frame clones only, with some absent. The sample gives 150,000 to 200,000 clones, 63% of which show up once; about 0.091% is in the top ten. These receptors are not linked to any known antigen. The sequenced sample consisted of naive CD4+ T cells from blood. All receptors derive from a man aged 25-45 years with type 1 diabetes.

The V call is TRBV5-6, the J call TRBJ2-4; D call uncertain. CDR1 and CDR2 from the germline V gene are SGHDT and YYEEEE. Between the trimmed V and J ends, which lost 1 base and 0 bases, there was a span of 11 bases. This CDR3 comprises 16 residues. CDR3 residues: CASSLNRILAKNIQYF. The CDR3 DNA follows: TGTGCCAGCAGCTTGAACAGAATTCTAGCCAAAAACATTCAGTACTTC.

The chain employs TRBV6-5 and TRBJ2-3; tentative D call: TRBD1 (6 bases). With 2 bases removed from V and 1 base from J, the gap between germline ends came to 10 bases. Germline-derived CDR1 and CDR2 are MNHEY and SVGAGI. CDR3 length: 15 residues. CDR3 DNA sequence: TGTGCCAGCAGTTACCAGTCAGGGGGCACAGATACGCAGTATTTT. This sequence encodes CASSYQSGGTDTQYF.

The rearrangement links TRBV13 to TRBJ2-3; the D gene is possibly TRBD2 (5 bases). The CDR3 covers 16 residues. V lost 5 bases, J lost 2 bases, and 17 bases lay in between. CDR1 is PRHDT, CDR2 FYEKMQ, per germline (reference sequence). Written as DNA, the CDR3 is TGTGCCAGCAGCAGAGGGAGTCTAGCAGACACAGATACGCAGTATTTT. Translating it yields CASSRGSLADTDTQYF.

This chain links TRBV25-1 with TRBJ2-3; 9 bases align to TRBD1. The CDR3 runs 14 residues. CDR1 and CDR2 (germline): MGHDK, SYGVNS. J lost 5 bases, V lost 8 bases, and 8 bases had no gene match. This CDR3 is CASSTTGGLDTQYF. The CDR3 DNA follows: TGTGCCAGCTCAACGACAGGGGGTCTAGATACGCAGTATTTT.

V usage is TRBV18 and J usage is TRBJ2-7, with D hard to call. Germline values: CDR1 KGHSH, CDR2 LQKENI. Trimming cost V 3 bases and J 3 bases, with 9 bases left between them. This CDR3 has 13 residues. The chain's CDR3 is CASSPPNSYEQYF. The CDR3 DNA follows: TGTGCCAGCTCACCCCCGAACAGCTACGAGCAGTACTTC.

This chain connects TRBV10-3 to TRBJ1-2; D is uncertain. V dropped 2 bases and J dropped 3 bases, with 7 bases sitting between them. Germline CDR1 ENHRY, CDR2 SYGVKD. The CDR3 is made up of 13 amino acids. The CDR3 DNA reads TGTGCCATCAGTGAGGCACGAGACTATGGCTACACCTTC. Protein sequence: CAISEARDYGYTF.

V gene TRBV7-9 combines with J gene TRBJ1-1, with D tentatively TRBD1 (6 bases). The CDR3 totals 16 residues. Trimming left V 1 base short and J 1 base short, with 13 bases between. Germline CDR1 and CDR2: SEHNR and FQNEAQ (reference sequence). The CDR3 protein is CASSLVQGRGNTEAFF. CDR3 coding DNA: TGTGCCAGCAGCTTAGTACAGGGAAGGGGGAACACTGAAGCTTTCTTT.

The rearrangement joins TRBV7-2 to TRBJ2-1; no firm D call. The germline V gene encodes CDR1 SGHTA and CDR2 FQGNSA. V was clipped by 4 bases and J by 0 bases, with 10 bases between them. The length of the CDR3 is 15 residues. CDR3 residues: CASSSAASSYNEQFF. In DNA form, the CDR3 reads TGTGCCAGCAGCTCCGCGGCGAGCTCCTACAATGAGCAGTTCTTC.

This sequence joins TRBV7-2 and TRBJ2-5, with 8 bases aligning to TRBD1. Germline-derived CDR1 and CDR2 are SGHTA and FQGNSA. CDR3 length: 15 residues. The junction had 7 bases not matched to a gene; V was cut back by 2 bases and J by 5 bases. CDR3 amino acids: CASSLQWGTGETQYF. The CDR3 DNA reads TGTGCCAGCAGCTTACAGTGGGGGACAGGCGAGACCCAGTACTTC.

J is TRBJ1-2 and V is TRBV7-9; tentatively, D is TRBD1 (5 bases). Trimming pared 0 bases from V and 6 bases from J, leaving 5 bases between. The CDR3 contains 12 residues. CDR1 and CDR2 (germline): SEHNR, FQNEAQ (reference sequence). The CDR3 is CASSLAGDGYTF. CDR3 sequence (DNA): TGTGCCAGCAGCTTAGCGGGGGATGGCTACACCTTC.

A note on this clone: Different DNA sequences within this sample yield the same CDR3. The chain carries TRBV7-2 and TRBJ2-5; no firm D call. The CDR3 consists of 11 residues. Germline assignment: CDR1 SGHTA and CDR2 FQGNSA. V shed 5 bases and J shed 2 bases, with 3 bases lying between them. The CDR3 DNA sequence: TGTGCCAGCAGCATTCAAGAGACCCAGTACTTC. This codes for CASSIQETQYF.

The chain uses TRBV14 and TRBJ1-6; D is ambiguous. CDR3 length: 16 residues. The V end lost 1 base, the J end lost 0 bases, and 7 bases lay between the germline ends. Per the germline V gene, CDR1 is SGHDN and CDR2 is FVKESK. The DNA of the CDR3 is TGTGCCAGCAGCCAAGTGCAGGCCTCCTATAATTCACCCCTCCACTTT. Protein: CASSQVQASYNSPLHF.

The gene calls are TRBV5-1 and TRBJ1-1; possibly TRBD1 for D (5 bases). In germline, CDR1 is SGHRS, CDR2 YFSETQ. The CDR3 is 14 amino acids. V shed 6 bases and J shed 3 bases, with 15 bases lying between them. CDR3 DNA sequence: TGCGCCAGCACCTCGGGGGACCCCTACACTGAAGCTTTCTTT. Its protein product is CASTSGDPYTEAFF.